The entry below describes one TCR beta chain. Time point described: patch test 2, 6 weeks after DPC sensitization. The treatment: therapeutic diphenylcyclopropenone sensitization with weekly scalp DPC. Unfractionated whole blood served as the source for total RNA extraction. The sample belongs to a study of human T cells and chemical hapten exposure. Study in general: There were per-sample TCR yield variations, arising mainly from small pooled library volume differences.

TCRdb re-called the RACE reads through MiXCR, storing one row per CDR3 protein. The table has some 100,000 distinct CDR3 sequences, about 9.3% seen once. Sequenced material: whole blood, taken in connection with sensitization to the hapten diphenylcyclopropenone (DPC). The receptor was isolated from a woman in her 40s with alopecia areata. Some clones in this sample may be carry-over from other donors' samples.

The CDR3 DNA follows: TGTGCCAGCAGTACCGCGCGGGAGCGGGATGAGCAGTTCTTC. Its protein product is CASSTARERDEQFF. J is TRBJ2-1 and V is TRBV11-3; 7 bases are a match to TRBD2. The V gene end was trimmed by 6 bases and the J gene end by 8 bases; junction bases not matched to a gene: 10. The CDR3 is made up of 14 amino acids. Germline V gene data show CDR1 as SGHNT and CDR2 as YENEEA.